This T cell receptor (beta chain) was obtained from a study of T cells expressing NK-cell markers. Study findings and constraints: For a handful of donors, these clonotypes were likewise the leading ones in the CD3+CD56-NKG2C+ fraction.

TCRdb reanalyzed the 5' RACE reads and collapses them to one entry per CDR3 protein, without DNA. The ten top clones account for roughly 7.2%, within a sample of 400,000 to 500,000 distinct CDR3 sequences. In the case of this clonotype: Its target is not known.

CDR1 is SGDLS and CDR2 is YYNGEE in the germline V gene. The CDR3 totals 13 residues. The sequence came from a woman aged 18 to 75 in good health. V gene TRBV9 combines with J gene TRBJ1-1. The sequenced material came from blood T cells: a sorted CD56 or NKG2C T cell subset, CD4+ or CD8+ T cells, or bulk PBMC T cells (not recorded which). This CDR3 is CASSVGGYTEAFF.